The clone carrying this T cell receptor beta chain turned up a few times. The data were produced by immunoSEQ multiplex PCR, yet TCRdb's version contains in-frame clones alone and is incomplete. Of under 250,000 clones detected, 65% to 85% appear once; the ten largest clones hold roughly 7.9%. The data derive from a study of blood T cell repertoires in COVID-19. V was trimmed by 5 bases and J by 3 bases, leaving 7 bases between them. The CDR3 runs to 12 residues. Germline V gene sequence: CDR1 LNHDA, CDR2 SQIVND (reference sequence). This clonotype was obtained from a woman over 75 with acute or convalescent COVID-19. The sequenced sample consisted of peripheral blood. V is TRBV19 and J is TRBJ1-1; D gene ambiguous. The CDR3 is CASSSVHTEAFF. The CDR3 DNA reads TGTGCCAGTAGTTCGGTCCACACTGAAGCTTTCTTT. Filled out from reference TRBV19 and TRBJ1-1, the complete variable domain reads DGGITQSPKYLFRKEGQNVTLSCEQNLNHDAMYWYRQDPGQGLRLIYYSQIVNDFQKGDIAEGYSVSREKKESFPLTVTSAQKNPTAFYLCASSSVHTEAFFGQGTRLTVV.